Described below is a single T cell receptor beta chain sequence and its context. Its specificity is unknown. The record originates from a study of cytomegalovirus exposure and HLA in healthy donors. Regarding the study as a whole: The authors later found most CMV-associated TCR beta chains appeared HLA-restricted. The study flagged 150 to 200 TCR beta chains as cytomegalovirus-associated.

The CDR3 consists of 16 residues. Losses at the gene ends were 4 bases for V and 3 bases for J; bases not matched to a gene: 4. Germline V gene lookup returns CDR1 MNHEY and CDR2 SVGAGI. Vbeta (60) and Jbeta (13) primers were used in the PCR. Data came from immunoSEQ multiplex PCR; TCRdb stores just in-frame clones and leaves some out. This table holds some 90,000 clones, roughly 79% found once. The sample consisted of PBMCs. The chain couples TRBV6-5 to TRBJ2-7, with TRBD2 matching 15 bases. This TCR came from a young man in good health and CMV-seronegative. The CDR3 here is CASSFGTSGGYYEQYF. The DNA for the CDR3 is TGTGCCAGCAGTTTCGGGACTAGCGGGGGGTACTACGAGCAGTACTTC.